The clone carrying this TCR beta chain was counted many times. Its target is unknown. CDR3 size: 16 residues. V was clipped by 5 bases and J by 7 bases; unmatched bases: 11. Individually, cDNA molecules had unique molecular identifiers attached to them. MiXCR was run by TCRdb on the 5' RACE reads, yielding one entry per CDR3 protein. The sample consists of under 90,000 distinct CDR3 sequences, roughly an eighth of them appearing once. The data are from a study of early T cells in non-severe SARS-CoV-2 infection. Study results and caveats: There was a bias toward anti-spike CD8 responses in VDJdb matching, which missed private and CD4 specificities.

This chain joins TRBV12-3 or TRBV12-4 and TRBJ2-5, with TRBD2 matching over 12 bases. The sample comprised whole blood. This clonotype was obtained from an adult who was a healthcare worker with PCR-confirmed SARS-CoV-2 infection or an uninfected control (not recorded which). CDR3 protein: CASSRTSGGPRRTQYF. The CDR3 DNA reads TGTGCCAGCAGTCGCACTAGCGGGGGGCCCAGGAGGACCCAGTACTTC.